These 26 T cell receptor beta chains were all obtained from the same sample, sequenced in a study of low-dose radiotherapy and immunotherapy resistance in tumors. This sample's time point: after trial treatment. Specified treatment: LDRT plus nivolumab, ipilimumab, low-dose cyclophosphamide and aspirin (RACIN trial). TRAV- and TRBV-specific primers were used for first-strand cDNA, which covered alpha and beta chains. With a constant-region primer and a V-primer adapter, TCRs were subjected to 20 PCR cycles of amplification. TCRdb passed the reads through MiXCR, listing each CDR3 protein once. This repertoire shows under 110,000 distinct CDR3 sequences, less than 25% found once; its top ten account for 4.1%. Material: PBMCs, obtained after low-dose radiotherapy plus immunotherapy. The source is a male donor with prostate cancer.

Turning to this clonotype: A far larger clone is just one base off, so this is likely a read error. This rearrangement joins TRBV12-5 to TRBJ2-7, with a possible D match to TRBD1 (7 bases). This CDR3 comprises 15 residues. Germline CDR1 LGHNT, CDR2 FRNRAP. V lost 1 base and J 7 bases, leaving 17 bases between the germline ends. The CDR3 region has the DNA TGTGCTAGTGGTTTGGGGCAGGGGGGCAACAATGAGCAGTACTTC. This encodes CASGLGQGGNNEQYF.

This clonotype was observed once. V and J are TRBV7-2 and TRBJ1-2; D perhaps matches TRBD1 (6 bases). Germline loops: CDR1 SGHTA, CDR2 FQGNSA. The CDR3 totals 12 residues. Trimming took 3 bases from V and 9 from J, leaving 11 bases between them. For the CDR3, the DNA is TGTGCCAGCAGCTTTGCAGGGGATCGCTACACCTTC. Amino acids: CASSFAGDRYTF. Drawing the rest from reference TRBV7-2 and TRBJ1-2, the complete variable domain is GAGVSQSPSNKVTEKGKDVELRCDPISGHTALYWYRQSLGQGLEFLIYFQGNSAPDKSGLPSDRFSAERTGGSVSTLTIQRTQQEDSAVYLCASSFAGDRYTFGSGTRLTVV.

This clonotype was seen ten or more times. The chain couples TRBV21-1 to TRBJ2-7; the table names TRBD1, a call not compared with the DNA. TRBV21-1 is flagged as a pseudogene. The CDR3 loop spans 17 amino acids. As DNA, the CDR3 is TGTGCCAGCAACCTAACCGGGGGCCAGCAATCAACCTACGAGCAGTACTTC. Encoded protein: CASNLTGGQQSTYEQYF.

This clonotype was observed many times. The rearrangement links TRBV10-2 to TRBJ2-2; D gene ambiguous. Germline CDR1 WSHSY, CDR2 SAAADI. The CDR3 loop spans 15 amino acids. Trimming took 5 bases from V and 6 from J, leaving 16 bases between them. The CDR3 reads CASSIGLGGPGELFF. The CDR3 coding sequence is TGCGCCAGCAGTATCGGGCTAGGTGGGCCCGGGGAGCTGTTTTTT.

In the case of this clonotype: With only one base between it and a far larger clone, this is likely a read error. The chain recombines TRBV6-1 with TRBJ1-6; D uncertain. Germline V gene lookup returns CDR1 MNHNS and CDR2 SASEGT. This CDR3 is 16 amino acids long. The CDR3 loop reads CASSQSPGLGDPPLHF. As DNA, the CDR3 is TGCGCCAGCAGCCAGAGCCCCGGACTCGGGGATCCACCCCTCCACTTT.

This clonotype has a count of ten or more. The chain uses TRBV27 and TRBJ1-1, with unresolved D. Deletions cut 6 bases from V and 1 base from J, with 9 bases between. Germline lookup yields CDR1 MNHEY and CDR2 SMNVEV (reference sequence). This CDR3 has 13 amino acids. The CDR3: CASSPSQNTEAFF. CDR3 nucleotide sequence: TGTGCCAGCAGCCCCTCCCAGAACACTGAAGCTTTCTTT.

A word on this clonotype: A far larger clone is one base from this, pointing to a likely read error. The genes are TRBV11-2 and TRBJ2-2; TRBD2 agrees at 8 bases. There are 17 residues in the CDR3. The V gene's germline CDR1 is SGHAT and CDR2 FQNNGV. CDR3 bases: TGTCCCAGCAGTGTCGACTGGCGGGGGGCCTTCACCGGGGAGCTGTTTTTT. Its protein product is CPSSVDWRGAFTGELFF. Full variable domain (remainder filled in from reference TRBV11-2 and TRBJ2-2): EAGVAQSPRYKIIEKRQSVAFWCNPISGHATLYWYQQILGQGPKLLIQFQNNGVVDDSQLPKDRFSAERLKGVDSTLKIQPAKLEDSAVYLCPSSVDWRGAFTGELFFGEGSRLTVL.

J is TRBJ2-3 and V is TRBV2, with D perhaps TRBD1 (5 bases). This CDR3 comprises 15 residues. Germline values: CDR1 SNHLY, CDR2 FYNNEI. Trimming shortened V by 2 bases and J by 4 bases, and 13 bases separated the two germline ends. CDR3 in amino acids: CASSEQGDRADTQYF. CDR3 DNA sequence: TGTGCCAGCAGTGAACAAGGGGATCGGGCAGATACGCAGTATTTT.

This clonotype was observed at least ten times. The V and J genes are TRBV5-1 and TRBJ1-1; D is uncertain. Germline assignment: CDR1 SGHRS and CDR2 YFSETQ. Between the trimmed V and J ends, which lost 5 bases and 1 base, there was a span of 6 bases. There are 12 residues in the CDR3. CDR3 protein: CASRGENTEAFF. Here the CDR3 DNA reads TGCGCCAGCAGGGGCGAGAACACTGAAGCTTTCTTT.

This clonotype was recorded at least ten times. The DNA of the CDR3 is TGTGCCACCTCCCTGGGTAGTGAAAAACTGTTTTTT. Residues: CATSLGSEKLFF. V is TRBV12-3 or TRBV12-4 and J is TRBJ1-4; D gene ambiguous. This CDR3 comprises 12 residues. The V end was cut by 10 bases, the J end by 7 bases, with 13 bases between.

This clonotype was observed at least ten times. The chain links TRBV3-1 to TRBJ2-7; D is undetermined. Per germline, CDR1 LGHDT and CDR2 YNNKEL (reference sequence). V shed 0 bases and J shed 6 bases, with 6 bases lying between them. The CDR3 contains 12 residues. The CDR3 reads CASSQDPREQYF. As DNA, the CDR3 is TGTGCCAGCAGCCAAGACCCACGCGAGCAGTACTTC.

Note on this clonotype: Given a far larger clone just one base away, this is likely a sequencing read error. The rearrangement links TRBV1 to TRBJ2-1; TRBD2 is taken as the D call from the table, unchecked against the DNA. TRBV1 is reported as a pseudogene. The CDR3 consists of 15 residues. As DNA, the CDR3 is TGCGCCAGCAGACGAGGACTGCTTTCCTACAATGAGCAGTTCTTC. Its protein product is CASRRGLLSYNEQFF.

This clonotype came up many times. The chain uses TRBV7-8 and TRBJ2-4, with TRBD1 as a possible D gene (5 bases). The CDR3 is 14 residues long. With 5 bases removed from V and 6 bases from J, the gap between germline ends came to 14 bases. Per the germline V gene, CDR1 is SGHVS and CDR2 is FQNEAQ. The CDR3 nucleotides are TGTGCCAGCAGCAGTGGGGCAAGTGGAAACATTCAGTACTTC. Its translation: CASSSGASGNIQYF.

The table lists this clonotype with many counts. The chain carries TRBV7-2 and TRBJ1-2; tentative D call: TRBD1 (5 bases). V lost 1 base and J 6 bases, leaving 12 bases between the germline ends. CDR1 SGHTA and CDR2 FQGNSA come from the germline V gene. CDR3 length equals 14 residues. The CDR3 DNA reads as TGTGCCAGCAGCTTAGGCCAGGGTCTGGATGGCTACACCTTC. Residues: CASSLGQGLDGYTF.

The table lists this clonotype with many counts. The rearrangement uses TRBV30 and TRBJ2-6, with D possibly being TRBD1 or TRBD2 (5 bases each). Germline CDR1 GTSNPN, CDR2 SVGIG (reference sequence). The CDR3 is made up of 16 amino acids. The CDR3 region is CATPGPANSGANVLTF. The CDR3 nucleotides read TGTGCGACCCCGGGGCCCGCCAACTCTGGGGCCAACGTCCTGACTTTC.

This clonotype was observed at least ten times. This chain connects TRBV27 to TRBJ2-1, with D possibly matching TRBD2 (6 bases). Trimming removed 8 bases at V and 8 bases at J, with 10 bases between. Germline values: CDR1 MNHEY, CDR2 SMNVEV (reference sequence). CDR3 length: 11 amino acids. This chain's CDR3 is CASVSGDEQFF. CDR3 nucleotide sequence: TGTGCCAGCGTTTCGGGGGATGAGCAGTTCTTC.

This clonotype was seen repeatedly, ten times or more. This chain joins TRBV18 and TRBJ2-3; perhaps TRBD2 as D (6 bases). The germline V and J ends were trimmed by 1 base and 0 bases, with 11 bases remaining between them. The V gene's germline CDR1 is KGHSH and CDR2 LQKENI. The CDR3 covers 16 residues. The CDR3 here is CASSPRPGTSTDTQYF. The CDR3 coding sequence is TGTGCCAGCTCACCACGGCCAGGGACTAGCACAGATACGCAGTATTTT.

The table lists this clonotype with a few counts. This chain connects TRBV10-3 to TRBJ1-2, with D possibly TRBD1 on 6 matching bases. V was cut by 5 bases and J by 6 bases, with 16 bases left in between. The CDR3 has 14 residues. Per the germline V gene, CDR1 is ENHRY and CDR2 is SYGVKD. The CDR3 DNA reads TGTGCCATCAGTTCCCTTACAGGGCAGGATGGCTACACCTTC. It codes for CAISSLTGQDGYTF.

This clonotype has at least ten counts. The gene calls are TRBV10-3 and TRBJ2-7; D is perhaps TRBD1 (6 bases). CDR1 ENHRY and CDR2 SYGVKD come from the germline V gene. The CDR3 covers 14 residues. The ends were cut back, 4 bases at V and 1 base at J, with 11 bases in the middle. The CDR3 here is CAISAGEGSYEQYF. DNA for the CDR3: TGTGCCATCAGTGCAGGGGAAGGGTCCTACGAGCAGTACTTC.

This chain uses TRBV29-1 with TRBJ2-7; 8 nucleotides line up with TRBD1. Per the germline V gene, CDR1 is SQVTM and CDR2 is ANQGSEA. The ends lost 6 bases at V and 6 bases at J; junction bases unmatched: 7. This CDR3 spans 12 amino acids. For the CDR3, the DNA is TGCAGCGTCCTGGACAGGGTAATCGAGCAGTACTTC. Amino acids: CSVLDRVIEQYF.

This clonotype was seen repeatedly, ten times or more. The chain joins TRBV9 to TRBJ1-1, with D possibly being TRBD1 (6 bases). CDR1 is SGDLS, CDR2 YYNGEE, per germline. Trimming shortened V by 4 bases and J by 2 bases, and 12 bases separated the two germline ends. The CDR3 has 14 amino acids. CDR3 residues: CASSLRGLNTEAFF. The CDR3 DNA follows: TGTGCCAGCAGCCTCAGGGGTCTTAACACTGAAGCTTTCTTT.

At least ten counts were recorded for this clonotype. The V call is TRBV7-2, the J call TRBJ2-3, with 9 bases identical to TRBD2. Trimming cost V 2 bases and J 6 bases; bases outside gene matches: 9. This CDR3 is 16 amino acids long. CDR1 is SGHTA, CDR2 FQGNSA, per germline. The CDR3 is CASSLRERGAGDTQYF. The CDR3 DNA is TGTGCCAGCAGCTTAAGGGAGCGGGGGGCGGGGGATACGCAGTATTTT. Based on the CDR3 plus reference TRBV7-2 and TRBJ2-3, the full variable domain is GAGVSQSPSNKVTEKGKDVELRCDPISGHTALYWYRQSLGQGLEFLIYFQGNSAPDKSGLPSDRFSAERTGGSVSTLTIQRTQQEDSAVYLCASSLRERGAGDTQYFGPGTRLTVL.

The rearrangement joins TRBV5-1 to TRBJ2-1, with 8 bases lining up with TRBD2. Germline V gene lookup returns CDR1 SGHRS and CDR2 YFSETQ. V lost 3 bases to trimming and J lost 10 bases; unmatched junction nucleotides: 12. The CDR3 length is 15 residues. CDR3 nucleotide sequence: TGCGCCAGCAGCTATGCTGGACTAGCATCCTACGAGCAGTTCTTC. It encodes CASSYAGLASYEQFF. The full variable domain, its missing parts supplied by reference TRBV5-1 and TRBJ2-1, is KAGVTQTPRYLIKTRGQQVTLSCSPISGHRSVSWYQQTPGQGLQFLFEYFSETQRNKGNFPGRFSGRQFSNSRSEMNVSTLELGDSALYLCASSYAGLASYEQFFGPGTRLTVL.

A remark on this clonotype: With a far larger clone one base away, a read error is the likely cause. V is TRBV7-6 and J is TRBJ2-1; possibly TRBD1 or TRBD2 for D (5 bases each). CDR3 size: 15 residues. The germline V gene encodes CDR1 SGHVS and CDR2 FNYEAQ. V was cut by 5 bases and J by 5 bases, with 16 bases left in between. The CDR3 nucleotides are TGTGCCAGCAGCCCGGACACGGGAATACACAATGAGCAGTTCTTC. It specifies CASSPDTGIHNEQFF.

This clonotype came up many times. The CDR3 region is CAWTPWGTSGFTDTQYF. The CDR3 bases are TGTGCCTGGACCCCTTGGGGGACTAGCGGCTTCACAGATACGCAGTATTTT. The chain carries TRBV30 and TRBJ2-3; 11 bases are a match to TRBD2. Germline CDR1 is GTSNPN and CDR2 is SVGIG (reference sequence). CDR3 length equals 17 residues. The trim removed 4 bases at V and 2 bases at J, leaving 11 bases unmatched. The full variable domain, in which reference TRBV30 and TRBJ2-3 provide the parts outside the CDR3, is SQTIHQWPATLVQPVGSPLSLECTVEGTSNPNLYWYRQAAGRGLQLLFYSVGIGQISSEVPQNLSASRPQDRQFILSSKKLLLSDSGFYLCAWTPWGTSGFTDTQYFGPGTRLTVL.

V usage is TRBV7-9 and J usage is TRBJ2-4; D gene ambiguous. V lost 3 bases and J lost 15, with 12 bases in between. The CDR3 extends over 11 amino acids. Germline CDR1 SEHNR, CDR2 FQNEAQ (reference sequence). The CDR3 sequence: CASSLFAAGYF. The CDR3, as DNA: TGTGCCAGCAGCTTGTTCGCAGCAGGGTACTTC.